Following are 17 T cell receptor beta chains from one sample sequenced in a study of technical replicates of blood from several donors. Here immunoSEQ multiplex PCR was the method, and the copy in TCRdb shows in-frame clones only, minus some. Found here are under 90,000 clones, just over 95% of them singletons; the top ten hold around 0.18%. The sample taken for sequencing was T cells isolated from PBMCs. These receptors came from a human donor in good health.

V is TRBV2 and J is TRBJ2-5, with 11 bases identical to TRBD2. The CDR3 contains 16 residues. J gave up 5 bases and V 8 bases, and 13 bases lay outside the gene matches. CDR1 and CDR2 (germline): SNHLY, FYNNEI. The CDR3: CASRRLAGGHVETQYF. As DNA, the CDR3 is TGTGCCAGCCGGCGGCTAGCGGGGGGTCACGTCGAGACCCAGTACTTC.

This chain links TRBV27 with TRBJ2-7; 11 nucleotides agree with TRBD2. Germline V gene lookup returns CDR1 MNHEY and CDR2 SMNVEV (reference sequence). The CDR3 is made up of 18 amino acids. The J segment lost 6 bases and the V segment lost 6 bases, leaving 19 bases of the junction unmatched. For the CDR3, the DNA is TGTGCCAGCAGACGGAAGTTAGCGGGAGGGCGTTTCCCTCTCGAGCAGTACTTC. Translation gives CASRRKLAGGRFPLEQYF.

The chain carries TRBV6-1 and TRBJ2-7; 10 positions agree with TRBD1. Trimming took 2 bases from V and 3 from J; bases not matched to a gene: 1. The germline gives CDR1 MNHNS, CDR2 SASEGT. The CDR3 runs 14 residues. The CDR3 DNA follows: TGTGCCAGCAGTGAACGGGACAGGGGCTACGAGCAGTACTTC. Encoded protein: CASSERDRGYEQYF.

The chain uses TRBV5-1 and TRBJ2-2; 8 nucleotides align to TRBD2. J gave up 0 bases and V 2 bases, and 6 bases lay outside the gene matches. The CDR3 has 17 residues. Germline V CDR1 and CDR2: SGHRS, YFSETQ. The CDR3: CASSLGLAGSNTGELFF. The CDR3 nucleotides are TGCGCCAGCAGCTTAGGCCTAGCGGGTTCGAACACCGGGGAGCTGTTTTTT.

V gene TRBV28 combines with J gene TRBJ2-1; D possibly corresponds to TRBD2 (6 bases). The ends were cut back, 10 bases at V and 2 bases at J, with 15 bases in the middle. Germline CDR1 and CDR2: MDHEN and SYDVKM. CDR3 length: 14 residues. CDR3 bases: TGTGCCACCAGATTTAGCGGTACCTACAATGAGCAGTTCTTC. It specifies CATRFSGTYNEQFF.

The genes are TRBV25-1 and TRBJ1-4; 8 positions match TRBD1. V dropped 7 bases and J dropped 6; count of bases not matched to a gene: 10. The CDR3 totals 15 residues. In germline, CDR1 is MGHDK, CDR2 SYGVNS. The CDR3 nucleotides are TGTGCCAGCACCCCCGGGACAGGAAGGGATGAAAAACTGTTTTTT. It is translated as CASTPGTGRDEKLFF.

The CDR3 nucleotides read TGTGCCAGCAGAGATACAGGGGGCGGGTGGAGCGAGCAGTACTTC. Translating gives CASRDTGGGWSEQYF. The chain is built from TRBV2 and TRBJ2-7; 9 bases match TRBD1. The CDR3 contains 15 residues. Per the germline V gene, CDR1 is SNHLY and CDR2 is FYNNEI. With 6 bases clipped from V and 6 bases from J, the junction kept 12 bases outside the gene matches.

The chain is built from TRBV7-8 and TRBJ1-1; D unclear. Germline lookup yields CDR1 SGHVS and CDR2 FQNEAQ. This CDR3 has 13 residues. Trimming removed 5 bases at V and 8 bases at J, with 15 bases between. CDR3 coding DNA: TGTGCCAGCAGCCGAAGCGGGTCCCGCGAAGCTTTCTTT. Amino acids: CASSRSGSREAFF.

This chain links TRBV19 with TRBJ1-5, with 9 nucleotides matching TRBD1. The trim removed 3 bases at V and 6 bases at J, leaving 9 bases unmatched. The germline V gene has CDR1 LNHDA and CDR2 SQIVND (reference sequence). The length of the CDR3 is 16 residues. The CDR3 protein is CASSILTGGAGQPQHF. The CDR3 DNA is TGTGCCAGTAGTATTTTAACAGGGGGCGCGGGTCAGCCCCAGCATTTT.

V and J are TRBV5-6 and TRBJ1-5; TRBD1 is a possible D gene (5 bases). The length of the CDR3 is 13 residues. Deletions cut 1 base from V and 6 bases from J, with 8 bases between. Germline assignment: CDR1 SGHDT and CDR2 YYEEEE. CDR3: CASSLRGSQPQHF. The DNA of the CDR3 is TGTGCCAGCAGCTTGAGGGGATCTCAGCCCCAGCATTTT. The full variable domain, in which reference TRBV5-6 and TRBJ1-5 provide the parts outside the CDR3, is DAGVTQSPTHLIKTRGQQVTLRCSPKSGHDTVSWYQQALGQGPQFIFQYYEEEERQRGNFPDRFSGHQFPNYSSELNVNALLLGDSALYLCASSLRGSQPQHFGDGTRLSIL.

The genes are TRBV7-9 and TRBJ1-2; 9 bases are a match to TRBD1. Germline V gene lookup returns CDR1 SEHNR and CDR2 FQNEAQ (reference sequence). This CDR3 comprises 17 residues. The V segment lost 2 bases and the J segment 4 bases; nucleotides outside the gene matches: 11. The CDR3: CASSLSGTGPRGYGYTF. The CDR3 bases are TGTGCCAGCAGCTTATCCGGGACAGGGCCTCGGGGCTATGGCTACACCTTC.

V gene TRBV21-1 combines with J gene TRBJ1-1; no DNA check was done on the table's D call, TRBD1. TRBV21-1 represents a pseudogene. The CDR3 is 18 residues long. The CDR3: CASSKVPNRGSCQDEAFF. The DNA of the CDR3 is TGTGCCAGCAGCAAAGTACCAAACAGGGGCAGCTGTCAGGATGAAGCTTTCTTT.

The chain carries TRBV9 and TRBJ2-7; the match to TRBD1 covers 7 bases. J lost 3 bases, V lost 0 bases, and 9 bases had no gene match. The CDR3 has 16 residues. Germline V lookup: CDR1 SGDLS, CDR2 YYNGEE. CDR3 loop: CASSVEGTDNFYEQYF. The CDR3, as DNA: TGTGCCAGCAGCGTAGAGGGGACAGACAATTTCTACGAGCAGTACTTC. Full variable domain (missing parts from reference TRBV9 and TRBJ2-7): DSGVTQTPKHLITATGQRVTLRCSPRSGDLSVYWYQQSLDQGLQFLIQYYNGEERAKGNILERFSAQQFPDLHSELNLSSLELGDSALYFCASSVEGTDNFYEQYFGPGTRLTVT.

This rearrangement joins TRBV4-1 to TRBJ2-2; D unresolved. The CDR3 runs to 16 residues. Between the trimmed V and J ends, which lost 2 bases and 4 bases, there was a span of 14 bases. CDR1 and CDR2 (germline): MGHRA, YSYEKL. The CDR3 DNA sequence: TGCGCCAGCAGCCAATCAAGCCGACTTTTCACCGGGGAGCTGTTTTTT. It yields the protein CASSQSSRLFTGELFF.

This chain uses TRBV27 with TRBJ2-2, with 9 nucleotides matching TRBD2. The germline V gene encodes CDR1 MNHEY and CDR2 SMNVEV (reference sequence). This CDR3 spans 16 amino acids. The V segment lost 5 bases and the J segment 5 bases; nucleotides outside the gene matches: 9. The CDR3 sequence is CASSPIAGVDTGELFF. CDR3 DNA sequence: TGTGCCAGCAGTCCGATAGCGGGAGTGGATACCGGGGAGCTGTTTTTT.

Points on this clone: A junction boundary mismatches the germline segment, possibly from a read error. The gene calls are TRBV9 and TRBJ2-7; 10 bases fit TRBD1. CDR3 length equals 14 residues. From germline, CDR1 is SGDLS and CDR2 YYNGEE. The CDR3 nucleotides are TGTGCCAGCAGCGACGGGACAGGGGCCTACAAGCAGTACTTC. This encodes CASSDGTGAYKQYF.

The chain links TRBV11-3 to TRBJ2-3; no firm D call. Germline CDR1 reads SGHNT; CDR2 reads YENEEA. This CDR3 is 13 amino acids long. V was shortened by 1 base and J by 6 bases, with 8 bases between the two germline ends. CDR3 in amino acids: CASSLVRSDTQYF. DNA for the CDR3: TGTGCCAGCAGCTTAGTGCGGTCGGATACGCAGTATTTT.